This T cell receptor (beta chain) was recovered during a study of blood T cells in healthy people across ages. General observations from the study: Estimated diversity that came from one million T cells was considered an underestimate.

Points on this clonotype: Its antigen is still unknown.

Staff drew around 10 milliliters of peripheral blood from each donor. Next came a second PCR, run for roughly 6 to 11 cycles, which used a sample-barcoded 5' primer along with a J-beta primer mix. TCRdb processed the 5' RACE reads anew with MiXCR; each CDR3 protein has one entry. The data show around 2 million distinct CDR3 sequences, about two fifths seen once. This clonotype was sampled from a human donor in good health. Sequenced material: blood.

The CDR3 region is CSARRDPNTEAFF. For the CDR3, the DNA is TGCAGTGCTAGACGGGACCCGAACACTGAAGCTTTCTTT. The chain links TRBV20-1 to TRBJ1-1; D possibly corresponds to TRBD1 (5 bases). Germline lookup yields CDR1 DFQATT and CDR2 SNEGSKA (reference sequence). V lost 2 bases and J 1 base, leaving 8 bases between the germline ends. The CDR3 runs 13 residues.